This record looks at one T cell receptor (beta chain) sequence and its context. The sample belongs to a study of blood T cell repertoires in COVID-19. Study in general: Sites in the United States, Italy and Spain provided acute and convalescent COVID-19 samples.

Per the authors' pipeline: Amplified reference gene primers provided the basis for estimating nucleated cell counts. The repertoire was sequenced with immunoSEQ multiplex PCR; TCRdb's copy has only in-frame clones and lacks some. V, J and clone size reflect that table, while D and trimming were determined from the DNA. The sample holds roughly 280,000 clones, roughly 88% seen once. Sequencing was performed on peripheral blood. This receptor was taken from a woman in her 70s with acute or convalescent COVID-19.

The CDR3 region is CASSTGQGTGELFF. For the CDR3, the DNA is TGCGCCAGCAGCACGGGACAGGGGACCGGGGAGCTGTTTTTT. The chain recombines TRBV5-1 with TRBJ2-2; 10 nucleotides align to TRBD1. There are 14 residues in the CDR3. Germline V gene sequence: CDR1 SGHRS, CDR2 YFSETQ. V dropped 4 bases and J dropped 5; count of bases not matched to a gene: 2.